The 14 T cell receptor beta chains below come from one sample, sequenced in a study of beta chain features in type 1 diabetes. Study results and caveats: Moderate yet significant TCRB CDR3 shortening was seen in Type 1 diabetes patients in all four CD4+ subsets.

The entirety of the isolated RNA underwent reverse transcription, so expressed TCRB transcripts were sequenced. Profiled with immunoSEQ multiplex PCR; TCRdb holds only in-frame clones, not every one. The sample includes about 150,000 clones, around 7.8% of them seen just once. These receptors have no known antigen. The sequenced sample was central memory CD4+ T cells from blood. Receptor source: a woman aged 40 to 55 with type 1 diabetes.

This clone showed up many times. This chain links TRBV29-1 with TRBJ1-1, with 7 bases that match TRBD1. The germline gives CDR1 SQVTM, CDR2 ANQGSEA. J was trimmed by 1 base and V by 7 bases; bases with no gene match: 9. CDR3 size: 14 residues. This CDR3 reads CSADQGQTNTEAFF. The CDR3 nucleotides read TGCAGCGCAGATCAGGGACAGACGAACACTGAAGCTTTCTTT.

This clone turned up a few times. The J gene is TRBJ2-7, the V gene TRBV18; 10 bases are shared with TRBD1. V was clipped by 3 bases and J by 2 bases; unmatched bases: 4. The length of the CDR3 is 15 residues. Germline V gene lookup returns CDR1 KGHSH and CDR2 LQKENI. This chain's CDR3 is CASSPGQGLTYEQYF. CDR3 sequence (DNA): TGTGCCAGCTCACCGGGACAGGGGCTTACCTACGAGCAGTACTTC.

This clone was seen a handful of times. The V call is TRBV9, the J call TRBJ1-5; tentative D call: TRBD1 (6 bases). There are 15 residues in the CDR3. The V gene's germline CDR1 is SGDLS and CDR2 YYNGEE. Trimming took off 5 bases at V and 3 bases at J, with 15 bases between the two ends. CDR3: CASSWGPDANQPQHF. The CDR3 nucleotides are TGTGCCAGCAGTTGGGGGCCCGACGCCAATCAGCCCCAGCATTTT. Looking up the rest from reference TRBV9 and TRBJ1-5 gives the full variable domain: DSGVTQTPKHLITATGQRVTLRCSPRSGDLSVYWYQQSLDQGLQFLIQYYNGEERAKGNILERFSAQQFPDLHSELNLSSLELGDSALYFCASSWGPDANQPQHFGDGTRLSIL.

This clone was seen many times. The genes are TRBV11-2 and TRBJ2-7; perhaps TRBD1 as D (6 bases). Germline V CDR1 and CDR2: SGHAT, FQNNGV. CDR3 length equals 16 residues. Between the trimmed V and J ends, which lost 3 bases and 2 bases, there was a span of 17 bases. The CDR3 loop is CASSFRSTGLTYEQYF. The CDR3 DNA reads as TGTGCCAGCAGCTTCCGATCGACAGGTTTGACCTACGAGCAGTACTTC.

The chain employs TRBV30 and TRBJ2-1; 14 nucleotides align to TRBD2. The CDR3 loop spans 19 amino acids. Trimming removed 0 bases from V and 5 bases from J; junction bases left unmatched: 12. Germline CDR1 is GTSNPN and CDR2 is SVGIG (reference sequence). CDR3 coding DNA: TGTGCCTGGAGTGTAACATGGGGACTAGCGGGAGCTGGGGACAATGAGCAGTTCTTC. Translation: CAWSVTWGLAGAGDNEQFF.

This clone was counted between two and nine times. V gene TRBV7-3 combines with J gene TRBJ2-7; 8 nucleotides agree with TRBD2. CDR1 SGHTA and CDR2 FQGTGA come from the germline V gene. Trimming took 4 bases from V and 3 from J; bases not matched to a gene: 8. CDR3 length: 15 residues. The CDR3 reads CASSSRGGDGYEQYF. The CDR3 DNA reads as TGTGCCAGCAGCTCCCGGGGGGGAGATGGCTACGAGCAGTACTTC.

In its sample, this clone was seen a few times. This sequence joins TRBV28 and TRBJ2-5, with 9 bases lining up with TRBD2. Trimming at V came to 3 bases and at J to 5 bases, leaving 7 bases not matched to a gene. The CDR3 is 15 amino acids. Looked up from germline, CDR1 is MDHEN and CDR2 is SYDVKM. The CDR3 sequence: CASSLASGAGETQYF. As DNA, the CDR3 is TGTGCCAGCAGTTTGGCTAGCGGGGCGGGGGAGACCCAGTACTTC. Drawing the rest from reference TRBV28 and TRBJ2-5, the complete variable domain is DVKVTQSSRYLVKRTGEKVFLECVQDMDHENMFWYRQDPGLGLRLIYFSYDVKMKEKGDIPEGYSVSREKKERFSLILESASTNQTSMYLCASSLASGAGETQYFGPGTRLLVL.

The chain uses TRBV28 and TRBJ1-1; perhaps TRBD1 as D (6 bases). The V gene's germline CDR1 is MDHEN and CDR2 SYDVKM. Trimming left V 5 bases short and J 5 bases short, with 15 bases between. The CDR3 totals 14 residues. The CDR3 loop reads CASSGDIWETEAFF. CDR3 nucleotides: TGTGCCAGCAGTGGGGACATATGGGAGACTGAAGCTTTCTTT.

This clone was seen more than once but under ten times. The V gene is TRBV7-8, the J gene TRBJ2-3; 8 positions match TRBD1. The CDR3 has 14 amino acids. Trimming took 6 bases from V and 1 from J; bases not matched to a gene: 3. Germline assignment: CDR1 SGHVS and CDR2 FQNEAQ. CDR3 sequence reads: CASRPTGGTDTQYF. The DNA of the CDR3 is TGTGCCAGCAGACCGACAGGGGGCACAGATACGCAGTATTTT.

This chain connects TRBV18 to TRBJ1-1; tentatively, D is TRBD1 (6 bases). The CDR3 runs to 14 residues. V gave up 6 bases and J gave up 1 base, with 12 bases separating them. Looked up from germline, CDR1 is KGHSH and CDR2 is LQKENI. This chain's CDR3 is CASSLGQKNTEAFF. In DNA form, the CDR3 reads TGTGCCAGCTCGCTCGGACAGAAGAACACTGAAGCTTTCTTT.

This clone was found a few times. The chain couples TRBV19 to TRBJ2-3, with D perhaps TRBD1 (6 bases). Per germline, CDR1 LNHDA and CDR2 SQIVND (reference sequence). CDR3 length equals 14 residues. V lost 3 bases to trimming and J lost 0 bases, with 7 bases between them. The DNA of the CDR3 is TGTGCCAGTAGTATTACAGGGAGCACAGATACGCAGTATTTT. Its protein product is CASSITGSTDTQYF.

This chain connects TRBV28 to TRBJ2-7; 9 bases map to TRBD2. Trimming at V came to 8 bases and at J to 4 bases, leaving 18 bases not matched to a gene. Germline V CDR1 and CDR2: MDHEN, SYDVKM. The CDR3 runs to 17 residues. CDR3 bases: TGTGCCAGCCGCGAGGGGGGTTCAGCGGGAGGTTGGTACGAGCAGTACTTC. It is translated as CASREGGSAGGWYEQYF.

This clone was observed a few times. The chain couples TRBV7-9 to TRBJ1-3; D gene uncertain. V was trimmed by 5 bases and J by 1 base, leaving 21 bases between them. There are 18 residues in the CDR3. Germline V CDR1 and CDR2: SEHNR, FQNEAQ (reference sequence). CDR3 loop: CASSPPVAYDSSGNTIYF. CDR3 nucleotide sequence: TGTGCCAGCAGCCCCCCCGTGGCATACGACTCTTCTGGAAACACCATATATTTT.

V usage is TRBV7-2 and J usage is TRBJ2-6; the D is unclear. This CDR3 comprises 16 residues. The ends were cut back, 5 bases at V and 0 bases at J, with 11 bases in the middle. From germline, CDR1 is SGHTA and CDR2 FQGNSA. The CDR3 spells CASSKGENSGANVLTF. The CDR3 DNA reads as TGTGCCAGCAGCAAAGGAGAGAACTCTGGGGCCAACGTCCTGACTTTC.